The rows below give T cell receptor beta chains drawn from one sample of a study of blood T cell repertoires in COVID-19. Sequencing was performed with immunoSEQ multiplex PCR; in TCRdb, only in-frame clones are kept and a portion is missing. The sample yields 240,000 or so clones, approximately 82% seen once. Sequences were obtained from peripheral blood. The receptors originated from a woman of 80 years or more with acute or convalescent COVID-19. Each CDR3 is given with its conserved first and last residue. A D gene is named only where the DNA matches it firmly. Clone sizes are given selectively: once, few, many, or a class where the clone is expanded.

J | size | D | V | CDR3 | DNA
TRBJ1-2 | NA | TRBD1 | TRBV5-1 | CASSLGRQGVGYTF | TGCGCCAGCAGCCTCGGGAGACAGGGTGTCGGCTACACCTTC
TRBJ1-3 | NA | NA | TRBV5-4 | CASKTGGAGNTIYF | TGTGCCAGCAAAACGGGTGGAGCTGGAAACACCATATATTTT
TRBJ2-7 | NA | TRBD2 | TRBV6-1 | CASSETSGSSYEQYF | TGTGCCAGCAGTGAGACTAGCGGGAGCTCCTACGAGCAGTACTTC
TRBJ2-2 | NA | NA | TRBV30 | CAWSVIKNTGELFF | TGTGCCTGGAGTGTAATCAAGAACACCGGGGAGCTGTTTTTT
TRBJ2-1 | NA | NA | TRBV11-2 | CASSLPPGPGLKDNEQFF | TGTGCCAGCAGCTTACCCCCCGGTCCAGGACTCAAGGACAATGAGCAGTTCTTC
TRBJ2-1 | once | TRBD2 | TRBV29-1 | CSVETSGRVYNEQFF | TGCAGCGTTGAAACTAGCGGGAGGGTGTACAATGAGCAGTTCTTC
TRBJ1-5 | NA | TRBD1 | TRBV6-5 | CASNDRGSNQPQHF | TGTGCCAGCAACGACAGGGGTAGCAATCAGCCCCAGCATTTT
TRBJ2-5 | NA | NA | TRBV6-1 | CASSEIGEVETQYF | TGTGCCAGCAGTGAAATAGGGGAGGTAGAGACCCAGTACTTC
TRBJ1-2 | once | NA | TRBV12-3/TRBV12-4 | CASSLEQGYGYTF | TGTGCCAGCAGTTTAGAACAGGGCTATGGCTACACCTTC
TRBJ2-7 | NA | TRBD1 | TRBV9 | CASSVGGTDLYEQYF | TGTGCCAGCAGCGTAGGAGGGACAGACCTCTACGAGCAGTACTTC
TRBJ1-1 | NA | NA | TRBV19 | CASSMPGHLTEAFF | TGTGCCAGTAGTATGCCGGGACACCTCACTGAAGCTTTCTTT
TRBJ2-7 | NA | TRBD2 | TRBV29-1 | CSVTLGSGTYEQYF | TGCAGCGTCACACTTGGAAGCGGGACCTACGAGCAGTACTTC
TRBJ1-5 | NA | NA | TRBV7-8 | CASSLLGARNQPQHF | TGTGCCAGCAGCTTATTGGGGGCAAGAAATCAGCCCCAGCATTTT
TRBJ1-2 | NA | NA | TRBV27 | CASSPRIPPYGYTF | TGTGCCAGCAGTCCGAGGATTCCTCCTTATGGCTACACCTTC
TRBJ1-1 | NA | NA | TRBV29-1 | CSVVDNLNTEAFF | TGCAGCGTTGTGGACAACTTGAACACTGAAGCTTTCTTT
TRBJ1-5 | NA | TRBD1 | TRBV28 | CATFDRGSGNQPQHF | TGTGCCACCTTCGACAGGGGATCAGGAAATCAGCCCCAGCATTTT
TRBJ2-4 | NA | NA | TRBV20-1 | CSASFSGGDIQYF | TGCAGTGCTAGTTTTAGCGGAGGGGACATTCAGTACTTC
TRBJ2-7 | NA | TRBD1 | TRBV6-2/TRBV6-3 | CASSYRGQPPREQYF | TGTGCCAGCAGTTACCGGGGACAGCCTCCTAGGGAGCAGTACTTC
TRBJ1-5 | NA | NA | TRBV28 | CASSLRSGNPQPQHF | TGTGCCAGCAGTTTAAGATCAGGGAACCCCCAGCCCCAGCATTTT
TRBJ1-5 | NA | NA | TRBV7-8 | CASSNTGFRQPQHF | TGTGCCAGCAGTAATACAGGGTTTCGACAGCCCCAGCATTTT
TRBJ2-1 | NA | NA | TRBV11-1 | CASSLGRLGDEQFF | TGTGCCAGCAGCCTCGGAAGACTAGGGGATGAGCAGTTCTTC
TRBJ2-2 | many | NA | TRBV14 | CASSQGKRGTGELFF | TGTGCCAGCAGCCAAGGAAAACGGGGCACCGGGGAGCTGTTTTTT
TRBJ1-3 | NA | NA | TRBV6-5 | CATTGGGRGGNTIYF | TGTGCCACAACGGGGGGGGGTCGAGGTGGAAACACCATATATTTT
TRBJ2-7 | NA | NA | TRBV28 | CASRFNFPGEQYF | TGTGCCAGCAGGTTTAACTTCCCAGGCGAGCAGTACTTC